This TCR beta chain was obtained from a study of blood T cell repertoires in COVID-19. Overall study: In each case, the material was cDNA or gDNA derived from T cells, B-cell-depleted T cells, or PBMCs.

Recruitment covered some 25 US areas and drew participants whose ages spanned about 18 to 90 years. Cohorts were determined from participant-reported clinical history. The CDR3 extends over 13 amino acids. Losses at the gene ends were 8 bases for V and 1 base for J; bases not matched to a gene: 4. Germline CDR1 SGHAT, CDR2 FQNNGV. Authors' methods: Estimation of nucleated cell counts was performed using reference gene primer amplification. Method: immunoSEQ multiplex PCR; TCRdb's copy keeps in-frame clones and lacks some. Clonal size and the V and J genes are those of that table, whereas D and trimming came from the DNA. The sample carries 400,000 to 550,000 clones, roughly 85% recorded once.

The sample comprised PBMCs or T cells enriched from blood (not recorded which). The rearrangement joins TRBV11-2 to TRBJ1-1; TRBD1 matches at 7 bases. This clonotype was sampled from a woman aged 18 to 35 with acute COVID-19. The DNA for the CDR3 is TGTGCCAGCGGACGACAGGGGAACACTGAAGCTTTCTTT. It is translated as CASGRQGNTEAFF.